The 3 T cell receptor beta chains given below trace back to one sample, sequenced in a study of shared clonotypes between healthy human individuals. Method: immunoSEQ multiplex PCR; TCRdb's copy keeps in-frame clones and lacks some. The sample records around 550,000 clones, about 96% being singletons. What was sequenced was naive CD4+ T cells sorted from blood. The subset denotes: CD45RA+ positively selected. Receptors originate from a woman in her thirties in good health.

As DNA, the CDR3 is TGCGCCAGCAGCTTTACCAGCGGGGGGTACAATGAGCAGTTCTTC. Translated: CASSFTSGGYNEQFF. The V and J genes are TRBV5-1 and TRBJ2-1; TRBD2 matches 9 bases. CDR1 and CDR2 from the germline V gene are SGHRS and YFSETQ. Unmatched junction bases numbered 4, after V lost 2 bases and J lost 4 bases. The CDR3 extends over 15 amino acids.

The genes are TRBV11-2 and TRBJ1-2; TRBD1 is a possible D gene (5 bases). Between the trimmed V and J ends, which lost 5 bases and 5 bases, there was a span of 24 bases. CDR1 is SGHAT and CDR2 is FQNNGV in the germline V gene. This CDR3 is built from 17 residues. Here the CDR3 DNA reads TGTGCCAGCAGCCCCCAAGGGGCTAGTGCAGGGTCGTATGGCTACACCTTC. It specifies CASSPQGASAGSYGYTF. The complete variable domain, with remaining parts taken from reference TRBV11-2 and TRBJ1-2, reads EAGVAQSPRYKIIEKRQSVAFWCNPISGHATLYWYQQILGQGPKLLIQFQNNGVVDDSQLPKDRFSAERLKGVDSTLKIQPAKLEDSAVYLCASSPQGASAGSYGYTFGSGTRLTVV.

This chain joins TRBV11-2 and TRBJ2-7, with D possibly TRBD1 on 6 matching bases. CDR1 is SGHAT, CDR2 FQNNGV, per germline. V dropped 0 bases and J dropped 7 bases, with 22 bases sitting between them. The CDR3 length is 17 residues. The CDR3 here is CASSLDRGGPAIAEQYF. For the CDR3, the DNA is TGTGCCAGCAGCTTAGATCGAGGGGGTCCTGCGATTGCGGAGCAGTACTTC.